These T cell receptor beta chains were read from a single sample in a study of response to subunit inactivated influenza vaccine. TCRdb passed the RT-PCR reads through MiXCR, listing each CDR3 protein once. The profile covers about 650,000 distinct CDR3 sequences, with approximately 14% appearing a single time and 9.5% to 13% taken by the ten largest. The sample here was PBMCs from blood, taken roughly 12 days after vaccination. The receptors shown here come from a man in his forties or fifties who received an inactivated influenza vaccine. CDR3s leave out the opening cysteine and the closing phenylalanine or tryptophan.

V gene: TRBV20-1; J gene: TRBJ2-1; CDR3 protein: SARPGLAGGFNEQF
V gene: TRBV5-1; J gene: TRBJ2-4; CDR3 protein: ASSLVGGLAKNIQY
V gene: TRBV12-3/TRBV12-4; J gene: TRBJ2-1; CDR3 protein: ASSLETGDGNEQF
V gene: TRBV25-1; J gene: TRBJ2-5; CDR3 protein: ASSEAGLARTQY
V gene: TRBV28; J gene: TRBJ2-7; CDR3 protein: ASSYLSDLGSREY
V gene: TRBV5-4; J gene: TRBJ2-1; CDR3 protein: ASSAGQGVLNEQF
V gene: TRBV18; J gene: TRBJ1-1; CDR3 protein: ASSLRDRPVGPI
V gene: TRBV4-1; J gene: TRBJ1-4; CDR3 protein: ASSQVRQTNEKLF
V gene: TRBV29-1; J gene: TRBJ2-5; CDR3 protein: SVELFETQY
V gene: TRBV20-1; J gene: TRBJ2-3; CDR3 protein: SAREGTSGGTDTQY
V gene: TRBV4-2; J gene: TRBJ2-7; CDR3 protein: ASSQVLAGVYEQY
V gene: TRBV6-1; J gene: TRBJ2-6; CDR3 protein: ASTQSSSGANVLT
V gene: TRBV29-1; J gene: TRBJ2-2; CDR3 protein: SAKGVSTGELF
V gene: TRBV10-3; J gene: TRBJ1-3; CDR3 protein: AITNSGGNTIY
V gene: TRBV7-2; J gene: TRBJ2-2; CDR3 protein: ASSSPGKGVGELF
V gene: TRBV20-1; J gene: TRBJ2-3; CDR3 protein: SADTSGGSTDTQY
V gene: TRBV7-9; J gene: TRBJ2-2; CDR3 protein: ASSFPRGTGELF
V gene: TRBV25-1; J gene: TRBJ2-2; CDR3 protein: ASGSSGNTGELF
V gene: TRBV12-3/TRBV12-4; J gene: TRBJ2-5; CDR3 protein: ASSPGGLAGRETQY
V gene: TRBV6-1; J gene: TRBJ2-1; CDR3 protein: ASSGYRGAQSGEQF
V gene: TRBV10-3; J gene: TRBJ2-1; CDR3 protein: ATMGLAVNNEQF
V gene: TRBV20-1; J gene: TRBJ1-6; CDR3 protein: SARDQGGRGSPLH
V gene: TRBV29-1; J gene: TRBJ2-1; CDR3 protein: SVEASGRVSSYNEQF
V gene: TRBV6-1; J gene: TRBJ2-1; CDR3 protein: AVTSSGQGAYEQF
V gene: TRBV20-1; J gene: TRBJ2-7; CDR3 protein: SARYEQY
V gene: TRBV29-1; J gene: TRBJ2-1; CDR3 protein: SVEPGGPVDEQF
V gene: TRBV12-3/TRBV12-4; J gene: TRBJ1-2; CDR3 protein: ASTLDRSYGYT
V gene: TRBV7-2; J gene: TRBJ2-7; CDR3 protein: ASSSASSWYEQY
V gene: TRBV11-3; J gene: TRBJ2-2; CDR3 protein: ASGLHTGELF
V gene: TRBV5-5; J gene: TRBJ1-5; CDR3 protein: ASSLLGDLGNQPQH
V gene: TRBV20-1; J gene: TRBJ2-1; CDR3 protein: SARRFRGSYNEQF
V gene: TRBV6-5; J gene: TRBJ2-3; CDR3 protein: ASSYSNTDTQY
V gene: TRBV12-3/TRBV12-4; J gene: TRBJ2-7; CDR3 protein: ASSPRDITYEQY
V gene: TRBV4-3; J gene: TRBJ2-1; CDR3 protein: ASSQDGDSYNEQF
V gene: TRBV6-6; J gene: TRBJ2-7; CDR3 protein: ASSYQGLYEQY
V gene: TRBV5-1; J gene: TRBJ2-5; CDR3 protein: ASSLAGTAKETQY
V gene: TRBV5-4; J gene: TRBJ2-5; CDR3 protein: ASSSGGALETQY
V gene: TRBV12-3/TRBV12-4; J gene: TRBJ2-5; CDR3 protein: ASSLRMGAQY
V gene: TRBV5-4; J gene: TRBJ2-2; CDR3 protein: ASSFPTAHTGELF
V gene: TRBV18; J gene: TRBJ1-2; CDR3 protein: ASSPSGPWDGYT
V gene: TRBV11-2; J gene: TRBJ2-5; CDR3 protein: ASRGTLKETQY
V gene: TRBV5-1; J gene: TRBJ2-3; CDR3 protein: ASSPDGSRGTDTQY
V gene: TRBV20-1; J gene: TRBJ2-7; CDR3 protein: SARDNISPLAYEQY
V gene: TRBV13; J gene: TRBJ2-7; CDR3 protein: ASSLAIMAYEQY
V gene: TRBV5-1; J gene: TRBJ2-3; CDR3 protein: ASSLETGVPGDTQY
V gene: TRBV29-1; J gene: TRBJ1-1; CDR3 protein: SVEGAQDTEAF